This TCR beta chain was sequenced for a study of tumor and adjacent non-tumor tissue in lung cancer. The CDR3 consists of 17 residues. The germline gives CDR1 DFQATT, CDR2 SNEGSKA (reference sequence). A modified ARM-PCR protocol with three rounds of nested PCR amplified TCRbeta. TCRdb reprocessed the multiplex PCR reads with MiXCR, giving one entry per CDR3 protein. Altogether around 100,000 distinct CDR3 sequences are present, 65% being singletons, with the ten largest covering roughly 20%. As regards this clonotype: Its ends do not fully match the called genes, so a read error is possible.

No cell sorting was done before RNA was extracted from the tissue. Distant lung tissue was collected more than 3 cm away from the tumor edge. The J gene is TRBJ2-1, the V gene TRBV20-1; 7 bases agree with TRBD1. The TCR was taken from a man aged 30 to 45 with non-small cell lung cancer. The sequencing sample was made of distant non-tumor lung tissue. CDR3 bases: TGCAGTGTTAGAGCCATGTTAGCAGGGGGATCCTACAATGAGCAGTTCTTC. This sequence encodes CSVRAMLAGGSYNEQFF.